The clone carrying this T cell receptor (beta chain) was counted only a few times. Its target is not known. 13 Jbeta primers and 60 Vbeta primers were used for the PCR. Repertoires were generated with immunoSEQ multiplex PCR, while TCRdb's copy carries only in-frame clones and drops some. The sample has 90,000 to 110,000 clones, 69% seen once. CDR3 length: 15 amino acids. V shed 6 bases and J shed 2 bases, with 16 bases lying between them. Germline assignment: CDR1 MNHNS and CDR2 SASEGT. These data come from a study of cytomegalovirus exposure and HLA in healthy donors. General study findings and limits: Listed as cytomegalovirus-associated were about 160 TCR beta chains. Common viral pathogens were later found to be apparently linked to several of the most significant clusters. Prediction of most subjects' HLA-A and HLA-B alleles by TCR beta sequences was reportedly accurate.

The sample taken for sequencing was PBMCs. The origin of this receptor is a woman aged 70-85 years in good health and CMV-seropositive. The chain recombines TRBV6-1 with TRBJ1-2; possibly TRBD1 for D (5 bases). The chain's CDR3 is CASRIPGLTNYGYTF. The CDR3, as DNA: TGTGCCAGCAGGATCCCGGGACTTACGAACTATGGCTACACCTTC.